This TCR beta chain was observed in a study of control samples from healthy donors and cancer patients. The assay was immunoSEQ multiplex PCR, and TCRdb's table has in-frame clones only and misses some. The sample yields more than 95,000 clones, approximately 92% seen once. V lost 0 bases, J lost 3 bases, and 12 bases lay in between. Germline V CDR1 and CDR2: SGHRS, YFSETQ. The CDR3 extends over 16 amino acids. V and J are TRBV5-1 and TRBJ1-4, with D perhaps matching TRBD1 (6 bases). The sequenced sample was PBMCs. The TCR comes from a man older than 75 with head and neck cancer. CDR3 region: CASSLATGWANEKLFF. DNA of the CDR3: TGCGCCAGCAGCTTGGCCACAGGGTGGGCTAATGAAAAACTGTTTTTT.